Each of the 20 T cell receptor beta chains below was sequenced from the same sample in a study of identical twins (dated by TCRdb to the mid-2010s). Library method: 5' RACE. TCRdb names Illumina HiSeq 2000 as the instrument used. TCRdb reanalyzed the raw reads on its own, using fastp at Q25 for trimming and MiXCR for clone calling, and kept in-frame beta chains. Rows with a matching CDR3 protein are joined into one entry that keeps the most common DNA and genes. The sample profile shows about 890,000 distinct CDR3 sequences; roughly an eighth of them were found once. Under 2% of the sample belongs to the ten largest clones. The same data also contributed to another study, on yellow fever vaccine responses in identical twins.

Sequencing was performed on PBMCs. The receptors shown here come from a woman between 18 and 30 years old in good health.

This clonotype was detected ten times or more. The rearrangement links TRBV20-1 to TRBJ1-5, with a tentative D call TRBD1 (6 bases). Germline V gene data show CDR1 as DFQATT and CDR2 as SNEGSKA (reference sequence). The germline V and J ends were trimmed by 3 bases and 1 base, with 10 bases remaining between them. The CDR3 loop spans 14 amino acids. The CDR3 nucleotides are TGCAGTGCTAGTCGGGGGGGCAGCAATCAGCCCCAGCATTTT. Translating gives CSASRGGSNQPQHF.

There are a few counts of this clonotype. A read error may produce the germline difference seen at one junction end. The V and J genes are TRBV29-1 and TRBJ1-1; unclear D gene. Looked up from germline, CDR1 is SQVTM and CDR2 is ANQGSEA. The CDR3 runs 10 residues. CDR3 DNA sequence: TGCAGGGTTGAAAGAGCTGAAGCTTTCTTT. Its translation is CRVERAEAFF. Full variable domain (rest looked up from reference TRBV29-1 and TRBJ1-1): SAVISQKPSRDICQRGTSLTIQCQVDSQVTMMFWYRQQPGQSLTLIATANQGSEATYESGFVIDKFPISRPNLTFSTLTVSNMSPEDSSIYLCRVERAEAFFGQGTRLTVV.

V gene TRBV13 combines with J gene TRBJ1-5; D might be TRBD1 (5 bases). With 0 bases removed from V and 4 bases from J, the gap between germline ends came to 10 bases. CDR1 and CDR2 (germline): PRHDT, FYEKMQ (reference sequence). The CDR3 sequence is 15 residues long. The CDR3 protein is CASSLGRRGNQPQHF. In nucleotides, the CDR3 is TGTGCCAGCAGCTTAGGCCGGAGGGGAAATCAGCCCCAGCATTTT.

This clonotype showed up many times. This chain connects TRBV11-1 to TRBJ2-1; 7 nucleotides match TRBD2. Losses at the gene ends were 5 bases for V and 2 bases for J; bases not matched to a gene: 18. This CDR3 region has 19 residues. Looked up from germline, CDR1 is SGHAT and CDR2 is FQDESV (reference sequence). Here the CDR3 reads CASSPPEVWAGVAYNEQFF. CDR3 bases: TGTGCCAGCAGCCCCCCTGAGGTCTGGGCGGGGGTGGCCTACAATGAGCAGTTCTTC.

This chain's CDR3 is CASSQSSGWSQYF. In DNA, the CDR3 is TGTGCCAGCAGCCAGTCTAGCGGTTGGTCCCAGTACTTC. The rearrangement uses TRBV3-1 and TRBJ2-5, with 7 positions matching TRBD2. V was pared by 3 bases and J by 9 bases, with 7 bases of the junction left unmatched. This CDR3 comprises 13 residues. Germline loops: CDR1 LGHDT, CDR2 YNNKEL (reference sequence).

The rearrangement links TRBV20-1 to TRBJ1-4; no reliable D call. The CDR3 has 13 residues. V was cut by 7 bases and J by 7 bases, with 16 bases left in between. Germline CDR1 is DFQATT and CDR2 is SNEGSKA (reference sequence). In DNA, the CDR3 is TGCAGTGTAAGGGTTCAAGGAGGTGAAAAACTGTTTTTT. It encodes CSVRVQGGEKLFF.

The chain's CDR3 is CASSPLGSWNEQFF. The CDR3 DNA follows: TGTGCCAGCAGTCCCCTCGGGAGCTGGAATGAGCAGTTCTTC. The rearrangement joins TRBV27 to TRBJ2-1; D might be TRBD2 (6 bases). The V and J ends lost 5 bases and 7 bases respectively, with 15 bases between them. This CDR3 is built from 14 residues. The germline CDR1 and CDR2 sequences are MNHEY and SMNVEV (reference sequence).

The chain carries TRBV19 and TRBJ2-3, with a weak D call TRBD1 (5 bases). Trimming pared 4 bases from V and 0 bases from J, leaving 8 bases between. There are 14 residues in the CDR3. The germline V gene encodes CDR1 LNHDA and CDR2 SQIVND (reference sequence). For the CDR3, the DNA is TGTGCCAGTAGTAGACAGAAGAGCACAGATACGCAGTATTTT. Its translation: CASSRQKSTDTQYF.

This chain connects TRBV27 to TRBJ2-1, with D possibly being TRBD2 (6 bases). The germline V gene has CDR1 MNHEY and CDR2 SMNVEV (reference sequence). Trimming removed 6 bases at V and 8 bases at J, with 35 bases between. The CDR3 loop spans 20 amino acids. The chain's CDR3 is CASSPTSGTFQWSQIHEQFF. CDR3 bases: TGTGCCAGCAGCCCTACCTCCGGGACTTTCCAATGGTCGCAAATACATGAGCAGTTCTTC.

This clonotype was observed a few times. The CDR3 region has the DNA TGCAGTGCTAAAGGGACTAGCGGGCGTTACAATGAGCAGTTCTTC. It is translated as CSAKGTSGRYNEQFF. The V and J genes are TRBV20-1 and TRBJ2-1, with 12 bases fitting TRBD2. V lost 4 bases to trimming and J lost 4 bases; unmatched junction nucleotides: 5. The CDR3 sequence is 15 residues long. Germline V gives CDR1 DFQATT, CDR2 SNEGSKA (reference sequence).

This clonotype has just a few counts. The DNA of the CDR3 is TGCGCCAGCAGTGACGTAGACAGGCGAACCACCACCTACGAGCAGTACGTC. Translated, it gives CASSDVDRRTTTYEQYV. The chain carries TRBV10-2 and TRBJ2-7; D possibly corresponds to TRBD1 (6 bases). From germline, CDR1 is WSHSY and CDR2 SAAADI. V was pared by 3 bases and J by 2 bases, with 20 bases between. The CDR3 covers 17 residues.

The chain combines TRBV7-9 with TRBJ2-1; TRBD2 is a possible D gene (5 bases). This CDR3 has 13 residues. Germline CDR1 and CDR2: SEHNR and FQNEAQ (reference sequence). V lost 5 bases and J lost 5, with 10 bases in between. In DNA, the CDR3 is TGTGCCAGCAGCCCGCGGGCAGACAATGAGCAGTTCTTC. Its translation is CASSPRADNEQFF.

The chain is built from TRBV13 and TRBJ2-5; D gene uncertain. V lost 5 bases and J 1 base, leaving 8 bases between the germline ends. Germline CDR1 is PRHDT and CDR2 is FYEKMQ (reference sequence). This CDR3 has 13 amino acids. The CDR3 region is CASSTRFQETQYF. In DNA form, the CDR3 reads TGTGCCAGCAGCACCCGCTTCCAAGAGACCCAGTACTTC.

CDR3 region: CATRRGKAENTEAFF. CDR3 nucleotide sequence: TGTGCCACTAGACGTGGGAAGGCCGAGAACACTGAAGCTTTCTTT. The chain recombines TRBV24-1 with TRBJ1-1; D is uncertain. Germline assignment: CDR1 KGHDR and CDR2 SFDVKD. Trimming left V 10 bases short and J 1 base short, with 18 bases between. The CDR3 extends over 15 amino acids.

This clonotype appeared a few times. CDR3 sequence reads: CASSLFGGRNGELFF. The DNA of the CDR3 is TGTGCCAGCAGTTTGTTTGGGGGGCGCAACGGGGAGCTGTTTTTT. This chain links TRBV12-3 or TRBV12-4 with TRBJ2-2; perhaps D is TRBD1 or TRBD2 (6 bases each). The CDR3 has 15 amino acids. With 3 bases removed from V and 7 bases from J, the gap between germline ends came to 15 bases.

This chain connects TRBV7-8 to TRBJ2-2, with D maybe TRBD1 (5 bases). CDR3 length equals 14 residues. Per the germline V gene, CDR1 is SGHVS and CDR2 is FQNEAQ. V shed 2 bases and J shed 4 bases, with 8 bases lying between them. The CDR3 DNA reads as TGTGCCAGCAGCTTAAAGGGGCCCACCGGGGAGCTGTTTTTT. Translation: CASSLKGPTGELFF.

The sample holds a few counts of this clonotype. V gene TRBV7-3 combines with J gene TRBJ2-1; 8 nucleotides match TRBD2. Germline V lookup: CDR1 SGHTA, CDR2 FQGTGA. J gave up 4 bases and V 5 bases, and 7 bases lay outside the gene matches. The CDR3 sequence is 15 residues long. In DNA, the CDR3 is TGTGCCAGCAGCAAAGGGTCGGGAGGGTACAATGAGCAGTTCTTC. This translates into CASSKGSGGYNEQFF.

The rearrangement joins TRBV28 to TRBJ2-7; 10 bases are shared with TRBD1. Germline V gene sequence: CDR1 MDHEN, CDR2 SYDVKM. J gave up 2 bases and V 6 bases, and 4 bases lay outside the gene matches. This CDR3 is 14 amino acids long. The CDR3 reads CASRPGQGTYEQYF. Here the CDR3 DNA reads TGTGCCAGCAGACCGGGACAGGGGACCTACGAGCAGTACTTC.

This clonotype has just a few counts. This chain joins TRBV7-3 and TRBJ2-1, with 9 bases aligning to TRBD2. Germline lookup yields CDR1 SGHTA and CDR2 FQGTGA. This CDR3 has 12 amino acids. J gave up 14 bases and V 4 bases, and 6 bases lay outside the gene matches. The CDR3 sequence is CASSSSGNPEFF. The CDR3 nucleotides read TGTGCCAGCAGCTCTAGCGGGAACCCTGAGTTCTTC.

This clonotype was counted a few times. The V and J genes are TRBV10-2 and TRBJ1-2, with TRBD1 matching over 8 bases. Germline V gene sequence: CDR1 WSHSY, CDR2 SAAADI. The junction had 8 bases not matched to a gene; V was cut back by 10 bases and J by 4 bases. The CDR3 sequence is 13 residues long. The CDR3: CATTGGVGYGYTF. The CDR3 nucleotides read TGCGCCACCACAGGGGGAGTGGGCTATGGCTACACCTTC.